This record covers a single T cell receptor beta chain. Its antigen remains unidentified. Assay used: immunoSEQ multiplex PCR; TCRdb lists only in-frame clones, some missing. The sample lists some 40,000 clones; about 85% were seen once. These data originate in a study of OX40 agonist ivuxolimab in advanced cancers. Background on the study: The patients got ivuxolimab, which is an agonistic anti-OX40 (CD134) antibody.

Study-wide results and limits: Clonal expansion was seen in CD4+ and CD8+ blood T cells by week 6 at 0.1 to 3.0 mg/kg. More expanded clones were found, on average, in CD8+ than in CD4+ T cells.

The source is an adult with an advanced solid tumor such as melanoma, head and neck, liver or kidney cancer. The sequenced sample was CD4+ or CD8+ T cells sorted from blood, obtained in a trial of the OX40 agonist ivuxolimab.

The CDR3: CASSQDRRGEQFF. The CDR3 DNA follows: TGCGCCAGCAGCCAAGATCGCCGGGGAGAGCAGTTCTTC. This rearrangement joins TRBV4-1 to TRBJ2-1; D is possibly TRBD2 (5 bases). CDR1 MGHRA and CDR2 YSYEKL come from the germline V gene. Trimming removed 0 bases from V and 10 bases from J, with 10 bases in between. The CDR3 has 13 residues.